This TCR beta chain was obtained from a study of OX40 agonist ivuxolimab in advanced cancers. Background for the entire study: The costimulatory receptor OX40 (CD134) was targeted by ivuxolimab, a fully human IgG2 agonistic monoclonal antibody. Intravenous ivuxolimab was administered to patients every 2 weeks at six dose levels: 0.01, 0.1, 0.3, 1.5, 3 and 10 mg/kg. Of the approximately 50 patients in dose escalation, 19 had hepatocellular carcinoma, around 15 had melanoma, 9 had renal cell carcinoma and 9 had head and neck cancer. In the dose-escalation cohort, about four fifths of patients were male, and the mean age was roughly 60 years with a range of about 20 to 80. Patients were allowed to have had prior anti-PD-1, anti-PD-L1 or anti-CTLA-4 therapy, and approximately 40% of the dose-escalation patients had previously received checkpoint inhibitors. Three dose-escalation patients achieved partial responses, one with hepatocellular carcinoma and two with cutaneous melanoma. The point of sequencing TCRbeta in the periphery was to test whether ivuxolimab changed TCR sequence diversity and drove clonal T-cell expansion. The paper reports the monotherapy dose-escalation portion (N ≈ 50 patients) of the phase I ivuxolimab trial. Results the study describes overall, beyond this receptor: After ivuxolimab, more expanded clones were found on average in CD8+ T cells than in CD4+ T cells. Partial responders in the 0.1-3.0 mg/kg groups had among the lowest normalized peripheral clonal expansion, especially among CD8+ T cells. At doses from 0.1 to 3.0 mg/kg, clonal expansion was seen in both CD4+ and CD8+ blood T cells between baseline and week 6. The antigen specificity of the clonally expanded peripheral T cells was not determined. Low levels of normalized T-cell clonal expansion were also seen in some patients who did not respond.

Patients with autoimmune disease history or receiving systemic immunosuppression were excluded from the trial. In every dose cohort, peripheral blood was drawn for TCR sequencing at baseline, cycle 4 day 1, and cycle 7 day 1. Samples came from an open-label, multicenter, first-in-human phase I dose-escalation trial of ivuxolimab. Adults with locally advanced or metastatic head and neck squamous cell, hepatocellular, melanoma or renal cell carcinoma were enrolled in the trial. CD4+ and CD8+ T cells were sorted separately from peripheral blood before TCR sequencing. With respect to this clone: Its antigen is unknown. Base quality data are lacking; no much larger clone is found one base away.

V gives up 2 bases and J gives up 0 bases, and the segment between their germline ends measures 8 bases. Its CDR3 holds 15 amino acids, cysteine through phenylalanine. Here the CDR3 DNA is all that survives: 45 bases in frame from base 1. Per the germline V gene, MNHEY is the CDR1 and SVGAGI is the CDR2. For sequencing of the TCRbeta CDR3 region, genomic DNA was extracted from the sorted cells. TCRbeta CDR3 regions were sequenced using the immunoSEQ Assay. TCRdb provides this immuneACCESS table in a form limited to in-frame rearrangements. Some clones are lacking; in checked studies, under half of them reflect an unresolved V gene, and why the rest are absent is not known. This sample gives fewer than 30,000 clones in total; 80% to 85% of them show up just once. The top ten clones comprise about 34% of the sample.

This TCR was sampled from an adult with an advanced solid tumor such as melanoma, head and neck, liver or kidney cancer. The sample in question was CD4+ or CD8+ T cells sorted from blood, obtained in a trial of the OX40 agonist ivuxolimab. The rearranged chain carries TRBV6-5 and TRBJ1-5; confidence is insufficient to name the D gene. The bases read TGTGCCAGCAGTTACGAGGGTTATAGCAATCAGCCCCAGCATTTT. The encoded protein is CASSYEGYSNQPQHF.